A single sample gave rise to the 24 T cell receptor beta chains below, sequenced in a study of blood T cell repertoires in COVID-19. Sequencing used immunoSEQ multiplex PCR; TCRdb keeps in-frame clones, though not all of them. Of fewer than 350,000 clones in the sample, approximately 90% are singletons; the top ten hold about 3.9%. The specimen was peripheral blood. These receptors originate from a woman aged 60-75 years with COVID-19, enrolled during active disease.

The chain couples TRBV19 to TRBJ1-2, with 7 bases identical to TRBD1. The germline CDR1 and CDR2 sequences are LNHDA and SQIVND (reference sequence). The CDR3 spans 14 residues. J lost 4 bases, V lost 9 bases, and 11 bases had no gene match. CDR3 nucleotide sequence: TGTGCCAGCTATGAACAGGGGACTTCCTATGGCTACACCTTC. Translating gives CASYEQGTSYGYTF.

The chain has TRBV5-4 and TRBJ1-1, with 7 bases identical to TRBD1. The CDR3 sequence is 16 residues long. After removal of 4 bases from V and 0 bases from J, the junction contained 9 bases not matched to a gene. CDR1 is SGHNT and CDR2 is YYREEE in the germline V gene (reference sequence). CDR3 bases: TGTGCCAGCAGCCGGCCAGGGGGACAGATGAACACTGAAGCTTTCTTT. Amino acid sequence: CASSRPGGQMNTEAFF.

The genes are TRBV6-5 and TRBJ2-3; a possible D gene is TRBD2 (6 bases). V was clipped by 8 bases and J by 0 bases, with 15 bases between them. The CDR3 is 15 amino acids. The V gene's germline CDR1 is MNHEY and CDR2 SVGAGI. The CDR3 reads CASGVSGTSTDTQYF. The DNA of the CDR3 is TGTGCCAGCGGAGTTAGCGGTACTAGCACAGATACGCAGTATTTT.

The chain carries TRBV9 and TRBJ1-1; D is uncertain. Germline-derived CDR1 and CDR2 are SGDLS and YYNGEE. The CDR3 loop spans 15 amino acids. Deletions cut 0 bases from V and 0 bases from J, with 9 bases between. The CDR3 coding sequence is TGTGCCAGCAGCGTAGGTTGGAGTATGAACACTGAAGCTTTCTTT. This translates into CASSVGWSMNTEAFF.

The genes are TRBV12-2 and TRBJ2-1; TRBD2, the table's D call, lacks a check against the DNA. TRBV12-2 is annotated as a pseudogene. The CDR3 runs to 17 residues. CDR3 nucleotide sequence: TGTGCAAGTCGCTTCAGAAAGCGGGGGGACTCCTACAATGAGCAGTTCTTC. Residues: CASRFRKRGDSYNEQFF.

The rearrangement links TRBV7-8 to TRBJ2-3, with 10 bases that match TRBD2. Germline loops: CDR1 SGHVS, CDR2 FQNEAQ. V shed 0 bases, J shed 2 bases, and the junction held 2 bases outside the gene matches. This CDR3 has 16 amino acids. CDR3 residues: CASSLAAGGITDTQYF. CDR3 DNA sequence: TGTGCCAGCAGCTTAGCAGCGGGGGGGATCACAGATACGCAGTATTTT.

The gene calls are TRBV5-4 and TRBJ2-5; 8 positions agree with TRBD1. Looked up from germline, CDR1 is SGHNT and CDR2 is YYREEE (reference sequence). The CDR3 runs 15 residues. J gave up 5 bases and V 1 base, and 7 bases lay outside the gene matches. The CDR3 sequence is CASSLPGTGGETQYF. CDR3 DNA: TGTGCCAGCAGCTTGCCCGGGACAGGCGGGGAGACCCAGTACTTC.

This chain connects TRBV7-9 to TRBJ1-1; tentative D call: TRBD1 (6 bases). This CDR3 is 16 amino acids long. The germline gives CDR1 SEHNR, CDR2 FQNEAQ (reference sequence). V was pared by 5 bases and J by 4 bases, with 20 bases between. CDR3: CASSVGGGAFATEAFF. CDR3 DNA sequence: TGTGCCAGCAGCGTCGGAGGGGGGGCATTTGCCACTGAAGCTTTCTTT.

This chain connects TRBV20-1 to TRBJ2-7; 8 bases are shared with TRBD2. Germline values: CDR1 DFQATT, CDR2 SNEGSKA (reference sequence). J gave up 2 bases and V 3 bases, and 3 bases lay outside the gene matches. The CDR3 runs 13 residues. CDR3 protein: CSASSGATYEQYF. As DNA, the CDR3 is TGCAGTGCTAGTAGCGGGGCCACCTACGAGCAGTACTTC.

On this clone: This sample includes further DNA sequences coding for the same CDR3. The CDR3, as DNA: TGTGCCAGCAGTTTATCGCTAGCGGGGGGGCAAGAGACCCAGTACTTC. Its protein product is CASSLSLAGGQETQYF. This chain connects TRBV27 to TRBJ2-5; 12 bases align to TRBD2. Germline CDR1 and CDR2: MNHEY and SMNVEV (reference sequence). The V segment lost 0 bases and the J segment 2 bases; nucleotides outside the gene matches: 1. The CDR3 extends over 16 amino acids.

The chain employs TRBV6-5 and TRBJ1-1; D might be TRBD1 (5 bases). V was pared by 2 bases and J by 6 bases, with 19 bases between. The CDR3 has 16 amino acids. CDR1 is MNHEY and CDR2 is SVGAGI in the germline V gene. The CDR3 coding sequence is TGTGCCAGCAGTTACACCCTTGGGGGAGGGGCCGCTGAAGCTTTCTTT. Translated, it gives CASSYTLGGGAAEAFF.

The genes are TRBV25-1 and TRBJ2-1; the match to TRBD2 covers 9 bases. CDR3 length: 16 residues. Looked up from germline, CDR1 is MGHDK and CDR2 is SYGVNS. With V trimmed by 3 bases and J by 2 bases, 5 bases remained unmatched. CDR3 region: CASSEVAGVTYNEQFF. The CDR3 DNA sequence: TGTGCCAGCAGTGAGGTAGCGGGGGTAACCTACAATGAGCAGTTCTTC.

This chain joins TRBV28 and TRBJ2-1, with TRBD1 identical over 12 bases. With 6 bases clipped from V and 8 bases from J, the junction kept 11 bases outside the gene matches. Germline V gene sequence: CDR1 MDHEN, CDR2 SYDVKM. The CDR3 is 16 residues long. CDR3 sequence reads: CASSARGTGGKDEQFF. The CDR3 DNA reads as TGTGCCAGCAGCGCAAGGGGGACAGGGGGCAAGGATGAGCAGTTCTTC.

V and J are TRBV18 and TRBJ1-6; no reliable D call. The CDR3 consists of 15 residues. V was pared by 3 bases and J by 8 bases, with 14 bases between. The germline gives CDR1 KGHSH, CDR2 LQKENI. The CDR3 DNA follows: TGTGCCAGCTCACCTTTCGAGAGCACGGATTCACCCCTCCACTTT. It codes for CASSPFESTDSPLHF.

The CDR3 region has the DNA TGCGCCAGCAGCCAAGGAGGAGACTATAGCAATCAGCCCCAGCATTTT. This sequence encodes CASSQGGDYSNQPQHF. The chain joins TRBV4-1 to TRBJ1-5; no definite D call. Germline V gene sequence: CDR1 MGHRA, CDR2 YSYEKL. V lost 1 base, J lost 0 bases, and 10 bases lay in between. This CDR3 has 16 amino acids.

The chain is built from TRBV12-3 or TRBV12-4 and TRBJ2-3; 7 bases are shared with TRBD2. The CDR3 length is 13 residues. Germline trimming cut 6 bases from V and 3 bases from J; bases unmatched to any gene: 3. As DNA, the CDR3 is TGTGCCAGCAGCATGGGGGGGACAGATACGCAGTATTTT. It translates to CASSMGGTDTQYF.

This clone was recorded only once. The chain recombines TRBV28 with TRBJ2-7, with 7 bases identical to TRBD1. There are 13 residues in the CDR3. V lost 10 bases, J lost 12 bases, and 18 bases stayed unmatched. Germline loops: CDR1 MDHEN, CDR2 SYDVKM. The CDR3 DNA reads TGTGCCACCGGTCAAGGAGACAGGGCTCATCTGTACTTC. This encodes CATGQGDRAHLYF.

This CDR3 reads CASSGRDRGGTEAFF. The CDR3 DNA reads as TGTGCCAGCAGCGGACGGGACAGGGGAGGCACTGAAGCTTTCTTT. This chain joins TRBV7-9 and TRBJ1-1; 10 bases are shared with TRBD1. CDR3 size: 15 residues. Germline V lookup: CDR1 SEHNR, CDR2 FQNEAQ (reference sequence). V lost 5 bases and J lost 4; bases outside the gene matches: 7.

The chain links TRBV3-1 (or the pseudogene TRBV3-2) to TRBJ2-7; TRBD2 matches at 12 bases. Trimming took 6 bases from V and 6 from J; bases not matched to a gene: 0. The CDR3 totals 12 residues. Germline CDR1 LGHDT, CDR2 YNNKEL (reference sequence). This CDR3 is CASRLAGGEQYF. In DNA form, the CDR3 reads TGTGCCAGCAGACTAGCGGGGGGCGAGCAGTACTTC.

This sequence joins TRBV30 and TRBJ1-2; possibly TRBD1 for D (6 bases). Germline CDR1 and CDR2: GTSNPN and SVGIG (reference sequence). V lost 3 bases to trimming and J lost 3 bases, with 11 bases between them. The CDR3 spans 13 residues. Written as DNA, the CDR3 is TGTGCCTGGAGCCGGGGGGCTGACTATGGCTACACCTTC. Translated, it gives CAWSRGADYGYTF.

This clone was detected only once. The chain combines TRBV2 with TRBJ1-6; D is unclear. Per the germline V gene, CDR1 is SNHLY and CDR2 is FYNNEI. The CDR3 totals 10 residues. The V end lost 8 bases, the J end lost 11 bases, and 7 bases lay between the germline ends. DNA for the CDR3: TGTGCCAGCGGCACCACACCCCTCCACTTT. Its protein product is CASGTTPLHF.

This chain joins TRBV15 and TRBJ2-5; TRBD1 agrees at 9 bases. The CDR3 length is 14 residues. CDR1 is LNHNV, CDR2 YYDKDF, per germline (reference sequence). Losses at the gene ends were 5 bases for V and 1 base for J; bases not matched to a gene: 2. This CDR3 is CATSLDRGQETQYF. CDR3 nucleotide sequence: TGTGCCACCAGCTTGGACAGGGGCCAAGAGACCCAGTACTTC.

This clone showed up just a few times. The chain joins TRBV10-1 to TRBJ2-2; D is unclear. Per germline, CDR1 WNHNN and CDR2 SYGVQD (reference sequence). The CDR3 length is 13 residues. V gave up 3 bases and J gave up 5 bases, with 7 bases separating them. CDR3 sequence reads: CASSDFATGELFF. The CDR3 nucleotides read TGCGCCAGCAGTGATTTCGCGACCGGGGAGCTGTTTTTT.

The chain links TRBV30 to TRBJ2-3, with 16 bases matching TRBD2. The CDR3 has 15 residues. The germline V gene has CDR1 GTSNPN and CDR2 SVGIG (reference sequence). V dropped 3 bases and J dropped 8; count of bases not matched to a gene: 5. CDR3 protein: CAWSVGLAGGGTQYF. The DNA for the CDR3 is TGTGCCTGGAGCGTGGGACTAGCGGGGGGGGGTACGCAGTATTTT. The variable domain in full, with the rest retrieved from reference TRBV30 and TRBJ2-3, is SQTIHQWPATLVQPVGSPLSLECTVEGTSNPNLYWYRQAAGRGLQLLFYSVGIGQISSEVPQNLSASRPQDRQFILSSKKLLLSDSGFYLCAWSVGLAGGGTQYFGPGTRLTVL.